The 25 T cell receptor beta chains given below trace back to one sample, sequenced in a study of blood T cell repertoires in COVID-19. The data were produced by immunoSEQ multiplex PCR, yet TCRdb's version contains in-frame clones alone and is incomplete. The sample records around 300,000 clones, around 88% being singletons. The material sequenced was PBMCs or T cells enriched from blood (not recorded which). The origin of the receptors is a middle-aged woman who had recovered from COVID-19.

In nucleotides, the CDR3 is TGTGCCAGCAGTTATTCCAGGGTCTCTGAAGCTTTCTTT. Protein: CASSYSRVSEAFF. The rearrangement uses TRBV6-5 and TRBJ1-1; tentatively, D is TRBD1 (5 bases). V was trimmed by 3 bases and J by 6 bases, leaving 11 bases between them. Germline-derived CDR1 and CDR2 are MNHEY and SVGAGI. CDR3 length: 13 residues.

The V gene is TRBV5-8, the J gene TRBJ2-4; perhaps TRBD2 as D (6 bases). Germline V gives CDR1 SGHTS, CDR2 YDEGEE. Trimming took 6 bases from V and 0 from J, leaving 10 bases between them. The CDR3 spans 14 residues. This CDR3 is CASTVAVAKNIQYF. CDR3 nucleotides: TGTGCCAGCACAGTAGCGGTAGCCAAAAACATTCAGTACTTC.

The chain has TRBV10-3 and TRBJ2-5, with a tentative D call TRBD1 (5 bases). V was cut by 4 bases and J by 1 base, with 16 bases left in between. Per the germline V gene, CDR1 is ENHRY and CDR2 is SYGVKD. The CDR3 runs 16 residues. CDR3 DNA: TGTGCCATCAGTGCCCGCCAGGGAACACTCCAAGAGACCCAGTACTTC. This sequence encodes CAISARQGTLQETQYF.

The chain couples TRBV27 to TRBJ1-2, with 10 bases lining up with TRBD1. The length of the CDR3 is 14 residues. J was trimmed by 2 bases and V by 4 bases; bases with no gene match: 1. Germline loops: CDR1 MNHEY, CDR2 SMNVEV (reference sequence). The CDR3 DNA reads TGTGCCAGCAGTTCGGGACAGGGGAACTATGGCTACACCTTC. Protein product: CASSSGQGNYGYTF.

The chain is built from TRBV24-1 and TRBJ1-3, with a possible D match to TRBD1 (6 bases). V was cut by 9 bases and J by 8 bases, with 19 bases left in between. CDR1 is KGHDR and CDR2 is SFDVKD in the germline V gene. The length of the CDR3 is 14 residues. The CDR3 sequence: CATGGADSGDTIYF. The CDR3 nucleotides read TGTGCCACCGGGGGGGCGGACTCTGGGGACACCATATATTTT.

This clone was observed a handful of times. The chain uses TRBV7-2 and TRBJ2-7; 10 bases line up with TRBD2. CDR3 size: 15 residues. The V segment lost 2 bases and the J segment 5 bases; nucleotides outside the gene matches: 6. The germline CDR1 and CDR2 sequences are SGHTA and FQGNSA. The chain's CDR3 is CASSLKLAGSDEQYF. CDR3 nucleotide sequence: TGTGCCAGCAGCTTAAAACTAGCGGGATCAGACGAGCAGTACTTC.

The chain couples TRBV19 to TRBJ2-7; 10 bases are shared with TRBD1. This CDR3 region has 14 residues. CDR1 and CDR2 (germline): LNHDA, SQIVND (reference sequence). With V trimmed by 6 bases and J by 7 bases, 9 bases remained unmatched. CDR3 residues: CASRSRQGAQEQYF. CDR3 nucleotide sequence: TGTGCCAGTAGATCCAGACAGGGGGCGCAGGAGCAGTACTTC.

The CDR3, as DNA: TGTGCCAGCAGCTTAATGACAGGGAACACTGAAGCTTTCTTT. Translated, it gives CASSLMTGNTEAFF. The chain links TRBV7-9 to TRBJ1-1; D possibly corresponds to TRBD1 (6 bases). The V gene's germline CDR1 is SEHNR and CDR2 FQNEAQ (reference sequence). The CDR3 runs 14 residues. Trimming removed 2 bases from V and 1 base from J, with 8 bases in between.

V is TRBV9 and J is TRBJ2-2; 12 nucleotides agree with TRBD2. Trimming took 0 bases from V and 5 from J; bases not matched to a gene: 5. This CDR3 has 17 residues. Germline CDR1 SGDLS, CDR2 YYNGEE. CDR3 amino acids: CASSVGLAGVYTGELFF. CDR3 DNA sequence: TGTGCCAGCAGCGTAGGACTAGCGGGAGTATATACCGGGGAGCTGTTTTTT.

V usage is TRBV19 and J usage is TRBJ2-2; no firm D call. The V gene's germline CDR1 is LNHDA and CDR2 SQIVND (reference sequence). V was pared by 6 bases and J by 0 bases, with 11 bases between. The CDR3 length is 15 residues. CDR3 nucleotide sequence: TGTGCCAGTAGGTTGGCGGAGACGAACACCGGGGAGCTGTTTTTT. This gives the protein CASRLAETNTGELFF.

The CDR3 is CASSPYRDGELFF. In DNA form, the CDR3 reads TGTGCCAGCAGTCCGTACAGAGACGGGGAGCTGTTTTTT. The rearrangement uses TRBV2 and TRBJ2-2, with D unresolved. The germline V gene has CDR1 SNHLY and CDR2 FYNNEI. The CDR3 covers 13 residues. V lost 5 bases to trimming and J lost 7 bases, with 11 bases between them.

The chain combines TRBV7-9 with TRBJ2-2; D is uncertain. The V and J ends lost 2 bases and 1 base respectively, with 8 bases between them. The CDR3 contains 15 residues. The V gene's germline CDR1 is SEHNR and CDR2 FQNEAQ (reference sequence). The CDR3 is CASSLSWQNTGELFF. CDR3 bases: TGTGCCAGCAGCTTATCGTGGCAGAACACCGGGGAGCTGTTTTTT.

The chain uses TRBV6-5 and TRBJ2-6; tentatively, D is TRBD2 (6 bases). Germline V gene data show CDR1 as MNHEY and CDR2 as SVGAGI. This CDR3 has 15 residues. Trimming cost V 6 bases and J 4 bases, with 13 bases left between them. The CDR3, as DNA: TGTGCCAGCAGAAACGCGGGGTCCGGGGCCAACGTCCTGACTTTC. Translated, it gives CASRNAGSGANVLTF.

The chain links TRBV6-1 to TRBJ2-5; D is unresolved. Germline V gives CDR1 MNHNS, CDR2 SASEGT. Trimming pared 0 bases from V and 5 bases from J, leaving 7 bases between. CDR3 size: 13 residues. The CDR3 protein is CASSEARSETQYF. The DNA for the CDR3 is TGTGCCAGCAGTGAAGCGCGATCGGAGACCCAGTACTTC.

As regards this clone: The sample contains more than one DNA sequence encoding this CDR3. This CDR3 is CASSLGGGVNTEAFF. The DNA of the CDR3 is TGTGCCAGCAGCTTAGGGGGGGGCGTGAACACTGAAGCTTTCTTT. The chain is built from TRBV7-2 and TRBJ1-1; a possible D gene is TRBD1 (6 bases). CDR3 length equals 15 residues. The V and J ends lost 1 base and 0 bases respectively, with 9 bases between them. The germline V gene has CDR1 SGHTA and CDR2 FQGNSA. The full variable domain, with the rest looked up from reference TRBV7-2 and TRBJ1-1, is GAGVSQSPSNKVTEKGKDVELRCDPISGHTALYWYRQSLGQGLEFLIYFQGNSAPDKSGLPSDRFSAERTGGSVSTLTIQRTQQEDSAVYLCASSLGGGVNTEAFFGQGTRLTVV.

This clone was detected once. This chain connects TRBV20-1 to TRBJ1-5, with D unclear. CDR1 is DFQATT, CDR2 SNEGSKA, per germline (reference sequence). This CDR3 comprises 14 residues. V gave up 3 bases and J gave up 5 bases, with 14 bases separating them. The CDR3 coding sequence is TGCAGTGCTAGTGAGTCCGGGGTGGATCAGCCCCAGCATTTT. Residues: CSASESGVDQPQHF.

V and J are TRBV2 and TRBJ2-7; possibly TRBD2 for D (5 bases). Trimming pared 6 bases from V and 7 bases from J, leaving 13 bases between. Germline-derived CDR1 and CDR2 are SNHLY and FYNNEI. CDR3 size: 12 residues. Here the CDR3 reads CASSPAGREQYF. CDR3 coding DNA: TGTGCCAGCAGCCCGGCGGGCAGGGAGCAGTACTTC.

This clone has more than one count but fewer than ten. The chain carries TRBV7-2 and TRBJ2-7, with 8 bases fitting TRBD1. Germline loops: CDR1 SGHTA, CDR2 FQGNSA. V was pared by 3 bases and J by 7 bases, with 11 bases of the junction left unmatched. CDR3 size: 15 residues. The CDR3 nucleotides are TGTGCCAGCAGCTTTAATCAGGGGGCGCAGGGGGAGCAGTACTTC. Residues: CASSFNQGAQGEQYF.

This rearrangement joins TRBV30 to TRBJ1-5, with D tentatively TRBD1 (5 bases). The CDR3 has 14 residues. With 0 bases removed from V and 7 bases from J, the gap between germline ends came to 13 bases. Germline lookup yields CDR1 GTSNPN and CDR2 SVGIG (reference sequence). The CDR3 here is CAWSVRIREQPQHF. The CDR3 DNA sequence: TGTGCCTGGAGTGTAAGGATCAGGGAACAGCCCCAGCATTTT.

This clone was detected only once. The CDR3 sequence is CASSFGTSGATGELFF. CDR3 bases: TGTGCCAGCAGCTTCGGGACTAGCGGAGCAACCGGGGAGCTGTTTTTT. The genes are TRBV11-1 and TRBJ2-2; the match to TRBD2 covers 11 bases. Germline V gene data show CDR1 as SGHAT and CDR2 as FQDESV (reference sequence). V lost 3 bases, J lost 5 bases, and 5 bases stayed unmatched. The CDR3 has 16 residues.

This sequence joins TRBV5-1 and TRBJ1-6; 10 bases align to TRBD1. The CDR3 spans 14 residues. In germline, CDR1 is SGHRS, CDR2 YFSETQ. The ends lost 4 bases at V and 8 bases at J; junction bases unmatched: 3. CDR3 protein: CASSADRGDSPLHF. In nucleotides, the CDR3 is TGCGCCAGCAGCGCGGACAGGGGGGATTCACCCCTCCACTTT.

CDR3 loop: CASSFDGVADTQYF. The CDR3 region has the DNA TGTGCCAGCAGCTTCGACGGGGTGGCAGATACGCAGTATTTT. The V and J genes are TRBV7-9 and TRBJ2-3; perhaps TRBD2 as D (5 bases). Germline lookup yields CDR1 SEHNR and CDR2 FQNEAQ (reference sequence). The V end was cut by 3 bases, the J end by 4 bases, with 11 bases between. The CDR3 totals 14 residues.

V is TRBV7-3 and J is TRBJ2-2; 7 bases agree with TRBD2. This CDR3 region has 14 residues. CDR1 is SGHTA, CDR2 FQGTGA, per germline. Losses at the gene ends were 5 bases for V and 6 bases for J; bases not matched to a gene: 6. The CDR3 loop reads CASSRGRAAGELFF. In nucleotides, the CDR3 is TGTGCCAGCAGCCGAGGGAGGGCCGCCGGGGAGCTGTTTTTT.

The rearrangement uses TRBV9 and TRBJ1-2; 7 nucleotides line up with TRBD1. The CDR3 length is 14 residues. From germline, CDR1 is SGDLS and CDR2 YYNGEE. V was pared by 4 bases and J by 6 bases, with 9 bases of the junction left unmatched. CDR3 sequence reads: CASSQGQAEDGYTF. The CDR3 DNA follows: TGTGCCAGCAGCCAAGGACAGGCCGAAGATGGCTACACCTTC.

The V and J genes are TRBV11-2 and TRBJ2-3; D unclear. Trimming cost V 1 base and J 2 bases, with 22 bases left between them. Germline lookup yields CDR1 SGHAT and CDR2 FQNNGV. This CDR3 has 19 residues. The DNA of the CDR3 is TGTGCCAGCAGCTTAGTTGCGCGAGGTTGGAGAGACCACACAGATACGCAGTATTTT. Encoded protein: CASSLVARGWRDHTDTQYF. The whole variable domain, remainder taken from reference TRBV11-2 and TRBJ2-3, is EAGVAQSPRYKIIEKRQSVAFWCNPISGHATLYWYQQILGQGPKLLIQFQNNGVVDDSQLPKDRFSAERLKGVDSTLKIQPAKLEDSAVYLCASSLVARGWRDHTDTQYFGPGTRLTVL.